The sequence of this TCR beta chain was determined in a study of blood T cells in healthy people across ages. Notes on the study in general: Researchers deemed the diversity estimates from one million T cells underestimates.

PCR was performed a second time for roughly 7 to 12 cycles using a sample-barcoded 5' primer and a J-beta primer mix. In TCRdb, the 5' RACE reads were re-called with MiXCR into one record per CDR3 protein. The table shows some 1.5 million distinct CDR3 sequences, with roughly 30% occurring only once. This clonotype was observed a few times. Antigen specificity is unknown. The V gene lost 4 bases and the J gene lost 2 bases, with 13 bases spanning the gap. This CDR3 contains 15 residues. What was sequenced was blood. This TCR was recovered from a woman aged 30 to 39 in good health. V usage is TRBV12-3 or TRBV12-4 and J usage is TRBJ2-3; D may be TRBD1 or TRBD2 (6 bases each). The CDR3 DNA is TGTGCCAGCAGTTCGACGGGGGCCCACACAGATACGCAGTATTTT. This translates into CASSSTGAHTDTQYF.